The 7 T cell receptor beta chains below all came from one sample that was sequenced in a study of blood T cell repertoires in COVID-19. Sequencing was performed with immunoSEQ multiplex PCR; in TCRdb, only in-frame clones are kept and a portion is missing. Of 84,000 or so clones in the sample, 65% to 80% were seen once. Source material: peripheral blood. These TCRs come from a man between 65 and 85 years old with acute or convalescent COVID-19.

The chain uses TRBV7-9 and TRBJ1-2, with D perhaps matching TRBD1 (6 bases). Germline lookup yields CDR1 SEHNR and CDR2 FQNEAQ (reference sequence). The CDR3 covers 13 residues. V was shortened by 6 bases and J by 4 bases, with 12 bases between the two germline ends. The CDR3, as DNA: TGTGCCAGCAGTTCGACAGGACTCTATGGCTACACCTTC. Encoded protein: CASSSTGLYGYTF.

In this sample, this clone turned up a few times. The V call is TRBV4-1, the J call TRBJ2-7; 7 bases agree with TRBD1. The V and J ends lost 4 bases and 0 bases, in that order; junction bases with no gene match: 15. Germline V lookup: CDR1 MGHRA, CDR2 YSYEKL. This CDR3 has 18 residues. CDR3 amino acids: CASSPHPLQGRGSYEQYF. Written as DNA, the CDR3 is TGCGCCAGCAGCCCTCACCCCCTACAGGGGCGAGGCTCCTACGAGCAGTACTTC.

The chain has TRBV9 and TRBJ2-1, with 7 nucleotides matching TRBD1. The CDR3 length is 12 residues. The trim removed 4 bases at V and 6 bases at J, leaving 1 base unmatched. Germline V CDR1 and CDR2: SGDLS, YYNGEE. The CDR3 DNA reads as TGTGCCAGCAGCCCAGGGGGCAATGAGCAGTTCTTC. Translating it yields CASSPGGNEQFF.

This chain joins TRBV7-9 and TRBJ1-1; D is unresolved. CDR3 size: 13 residues. V lost 1 base to trimming and J lost 5 bases, with 8 bases between them. CDR1 SEHNR and CDR2 FQNEAQ come from the germline V gene (reference sequence). CDR3 nucleotides: TGTGCCAGCAGCTTAGTCGCGGGTACTGAAGCTTTCTTT. This encodes CASSLVAGTEAFF.

This clone was detected only a few times. The V gene is TRBV18, the J gene TRBJ2-2; 7 bases are shared with TRBD1. Germline assignment: CDR1 KGHSH and CDR2 LQKENI. The CDR3 consists of 16 residues. V lost 3 bases, J lost 0 bases, and 4 bases stayed unmatched. Here the CDR3 DNA reads TGTGCCAGCTCACCTCGGGACAGAGCGAACACCGGGGAGCTGTTTTTT. It specifies CASSPRDRANTGELFF.

The count of this clone is one. V is TRBV5-1 and J is TRBJ1-2; possibly TRBD1 for D (6 bases). Looked up from germline, CDR1 is SGHRS and CDR2 is YFSETQ. Deletions cut 3 bases from V and 0 bases from J, with 12 bases between. There are 15 residues in the CDR3. Here the CDR3 reads CASSSHQGPNYGYTF. As DNA, the CDR3 is TGCGCCAGCAGCTCCCACCAGGGGCCTAACTATGGCTACACCTTC.

This clone was recorded a few times. J is TRBJ1-4 and V is TRBV5-1, with D possibly TRBD1 on 5 matching bases. The germline V and J ends were trimmed by 0 bases and 2 bases, with 8 bases remaining between them. Germline CDR1 is SGHRS and CDR2 is YFSETQ. The CDR3 totals 15 residues. The CDR3 DNA sequence: TGCGCCAGCAGCTTGGGGGGGAGGACTAATGAAAAACTGTTTTTT. Translated, it gives CASSLGGRTNEKLFF.